This entry lists 26 T cell receptor beta chains sequenced from one sample in a study of identical twins. TCRdb re-called the 5' RACE reads through MiXCR, storing one row per CDR3 protein. The sample holds roughly 1.6 million distinct CDR3 sequences; around a third are singletons and the top ten take about 0.27%. Source material: cord blood. Source of these receptors: a newborn girl in good health.

V gene TRBV7-6 combines with J gene TRBJ2-1; D tentatively reads TRBD1 or TRBD2 (5 bases each). The DNA matches TRBJ2-7 better at its end, which makes the J call doubtful. The CDR3 is 15 residues long. The germline V gene has CDR1 SGHVS and CDR2 FNYEAQ. The CDR3 region is CASSLVDGTYNEQYF. CDR3 DNA: TGTGCCAGCAGCTTAGTCGACGGGACCTACAATGAGCAGTACTTC.

This sequence joins TRBV5-1 and TRBJ1-4; 7 nucleotides line up with TRBD1. This CDR3 is 15 amino acids long. Germline values: CDR1 SGHRS, CDR2 YFSETQ. V trimming: 4 bases; J trimming: 7 bases; junction bases outside the gene matches: 10. This chain's CDR3 is CASSPRTGGLEKLFF. The CDR3 nucleotides are TGCGCCAGCAGCCCGAGGACAGGAGGACTTGAAAAACTGTTTTTT.

This clonotype was recorded at least ten times. The chain recombines TRBV29-1 with TRBJ2-3, with 11 bases identical to TRBD2. The CDR3 is made up of 15 amino acids. CDR1 and CDR2 (germline): SQVTM, ANQGSEA. Unmatched junction bases numbered 4, after V lost 3 bases and J lost 2 bases. The CDR3 sequence: CSVETSGALTDTQYF. CDR3 nucleotides: TGCAGCGTTGAGACTAGCGGGGCGCTCACAGATACGCAGTATTTT.

CDR3 DNA sequence: TGCAGCGTTGAAGATCGAGGTGAAGCTTTCTTT. Translating it yields CSVEDRGEAFF. The chain is built from TRBV29-1 and TRBJ1-1, with D unresolved. This CDR3 has 11 amino acids. V was pared by 0 bases and J by 7 bases, with 6 bases between. Germline-derived CDR1 and CDR2 are SQVTM and ANQGSEA.

The rearrangement joins TRBV3-1 to TRBJ2-4; 12 bases line up with TRBD2. The DNA end favors TRBJ2-7, so the J call may be wrong. The CDR3 sequence is 18 residues long. Germline lookup yields CDR1 LGHDT and CDR2 YNNKEL (reference sequence). CDR3 region: CASSQAVRTSGAFYEQYF. The CDR3 DNA reads TGTGCCAGCAGCCAAGCGGTTCGGACTAGCGGGGCCTTTTACGAGCAGTACTTC.

A word on this clonotype: Given a much more abundant clone one base away, this may be a read error. The rearrangement uses TRBV9 and TRBJ2-7, with 11 bases identical to TRBD2. Near its end, the DNA agrees better with TRBJ2-5, so the J call may be wrong. CDR3 size: 15 residues. CDR1 and CDR2 (germline): SGDLS, YYNGEE. CDR3 in amino acids: CASSLELAGVGTQYF. CDR3 in DNA: TGTGCCAGCAGCCTCGAACTAGCGGGAGTTGGGACCCAGTACTTC.

For this clonotype: One junction end disagrees with the germline gene, perhaps due to a read error. The CDR3 sequence is CSSSLSPASGRTPWYNEQYF. The CDR3 DNA follows: TGTTCCAGCAGTTTAAGCCCGGCTAGCGGGAGAACCCCGTGGTACAATGAGCAGTACTTC. The J gene is TRBJ2-7, the V gene TRBV12-3 or TRBV12-4; TRBD2 agrees at 10 bases. The CDR3 runs 20 residues.

The chain carries TRBV5-1 and TRBJ2-1; TRBD1 or TRBD2 may be the D gene (5 bases each). V was shortened by 3 bases and J by 4 bases, with 17 bases between the two germline ends. The CDR3 is 16 amino acids. CDR1 and CDR2 (germline): SGHRS, YFSETQ. CDR3 sequence (DNA): TGCGCCAGCAGCTCTCCCCGGGACCGTTCTTACAATGAGCAGTTCTTC. This translates into CASSSPRDRSYNEQFF.

The chain carries TRBV20-1 and TRBJ1-2, with a possible D match to TRBD1 (5 bases). The length of the CDR3 is 15 residues. CDR1 is DFQATT and CDR2 is SNEGSKA in the germline V gene (reference sequence). V lost 1 base to trimming and J lost 2 bases, with 14 bases between them. CDR3 DNA sequence: TGCAGTGCTAGAGGGGGTGAAGGGGCCAACTATGGCTACACCTTC. Translation gives CSARGGEGANYGYTF.

The chain couples TRBV5-1 to TRBJ2-4; 9 positions match TRBD2. The V segment lost 2 bases and the J segment 0 bases; nucleotides outside the gene matches: 3. Germline lookup yields CDR1 SGHRS and CDR2 YFSETQ. The CDR3 spans 16 residues. The CDR3 DNA reads TGCGCCAGCAGCTTTGCTAGCGGGATAGCCAAAAACATTCAGTACTTC. Protein sequence: CASSFASGIAKNIQYF.

The gene calls are TRBV5-1 and TRBJ2-3; 10 bases are a match to TRBD1. Trimming cost V 1 base and J 3 bases; bases outside gene matches: 14. Germline CDR1 SGHRS, CDR2 YFSETQ. There are 19 residues in the CDR3. Here the CDR3 reads CASSLPPGTGVRETDTQYF. As DNA, the CDR3 is TGCGCCAGCAGCTTGCCCCCCGGGACAGGGGTTCGTGAGACAGATACGCAGTATTTT.

This clonotype came up a few times. The chain has TRBV2 and TRBJ2-1; 7 positions match TRBD2. The CDR3 runs to 15 residues. Germline CDR1 SNHLY, CDR2 FYNNEI. The ends lost 7 bases at V and 5 bases at J; junction bases unmatched: 11. The CDR3 sequence is CASILGLAVNNEQFF. Written as DNA, the CDR3 is TGTGCCAGCATTCTTGGGCTAGCGGTGAACAATGAGCAGTTCTTC.

This clonotype was picked up a small number of times. J is TRBJ2-6 and V is TRBV19; maybe TRBD1 (5 bases). CDR3 length equals 17 residues. Germline lookup yields CDR1 LNHDA and CDR2 SQIVND (reference sequence). Trimming shortened V by 3 bases and J by 0 bases, and 12 bases separated the two germline ends. The CDR3 nucleotides read TGTGCCAGTAGTATCGACAGTTTCAGCTCTGGGGCCAACGTCCTGACTTTC. The encoded protein is CASSIDSFSSGANVLTF.

The V call is TRBV20-1, the J call TRBJ2-7, with 11 positions matching TRBD1. With V trimmed by 0 bases and J by 2 bases, 3 bases remained unmatched. This CDR3 contains 15 residues. The germline V gene has CDR1 DFQATT and CDR2 SNEGSKA (reference sequence). The CDR3 DNA sequence: TGCAGTGCTAGAGATTTGGGACAGGGGGCCTACGAGCAGTACTTC. It is translated as CSARDLGQGAYEQYF.

Only a few counts were recorded for this clonotype. The genes are TRBV20-1 and TRBJ1-6; 7 bases match TRBD1. Germline V gene sequence: CDR1 DFQATT, CDR2 SNEGSKA (reference sequence). CDR3 length: 15 amino acids. Germline trimming cut 3 bases from V and 3 bases from J; bases unmatched to any gene: 5. The CDR3 DNA sequence: TGCAGTGCTAGGGGACAGACTCTCTATAATTCACCCCTCCACTTT. Its protein is CSARGQTLYNSPLHF.

The gene calls are TRBV30 and TRBJ2-4; D is perhaps TRBD1 or TRBD2 (5 bases each). The CDR3 length is 13 residues. V lost 2 bases to trimming and J lost 13 bases, with 18 bases between them. Germline values: CDR1 GTSNPN, CDR2 SVGIG (reference sequence). The CDR3 reads CAWSRRGLGEQYF. The CDR3 region has the DNA TGTGCCTGGAGTCGACGTGGGTTAGGGGAGCAGTACTTC.

J is TRBJ2-1 and V is TRBV2, with 8 bases fitting TRBD2. The last part of the DNA fits TRBJ2-7 better; the J call may be wrong. The CDR3 totals 16 residues. CDR1 is SNHLY, CDR2 FYNNEI, per germline. The CDR3 DNA reads TGTGCCAGCAGGGCAATCCTAGCGGGTGCCCGCAATGAGCAGTACTTC. As protein: CASRAILAGARNEQYF.

This clonotype was counted between two and nine times. V gene TRBV7-9 combines with J gene TRBJ1-6; 7 bases line up with TRBD1. This CDR3 comprises 15 residues. The germline V gene has CDR1 SEHNR and CDR2 FQNEAQ (reference sequence). Trimming at V came to 4 bases and at J to 6 bases, leaving 6 bases not matched to a gene. CDR3 residues: CASSSTGRGNSPLHF. The DNA for the CDR3 is TGTGCCAGCAGCTCGACAGGGAGAGGTAATTCACCCCTCCACTTT.

This clonotype was recorded a few times. The genes are TRBV28 and TRBJ2-1; a weak D match, TRBD2 (5 bases). Germline V gene sequence: CDR1 MDHEN, CDR2 SYDVKM. V lost 8 bases, J lost 8 bases, and 10 bases lay in between. This CDR3 has 11 residues. The chain's CDR3 is CASAGWDEQFF. The CDR3 DNA reads as TGTGCCAGCGCGGGTTGGGATGAGCAGTTCTTC.

This clonotype was observed once. V usage is TRBV30 and J usage is TRBJ1-1; D is unclear. Germline-derived CDR1 and CDR2 are GTSNPN and SVGIG (reference sequence). With 2 bases removed from V and 0 bases from J, the gap between germline ends came to 7 bases. This CDR3 is 13 amino acids long. Here the CDR3 reads CAWSRALNTEAFF. In DNA form, the CDR3 reads TGTGCCTGGAGTCGGGCCCTGAACACTGAAGCTTTCTTT.

This chain uses TRBV13 with TRBJ2-5; TRBD2 agrees at 15 bases. Germline lookup yields CDR1 PRHDT and CDR2 FYEKMQ (reference sequence). CDR3 length: 17 residues. The V segment lost 2 bases and the J segment 11 bases; nucleotides outside the gene matches: 12. The CDR3 is CASSLRTSGGAGDEQYF. The CDR3 DNA is TGTGCCAGCAGCTTAAGGACTAGCGGGGGGGCCGGGGATGAGCAGTACTTC.

The chain links TRBV2 to TRBJ2-1; 10 bases align to TRBD1. The CDR3 has 20 amino acids. Germline V gene lookup returns CDR1 SNHLY and CDR2 FYNNEI. The V and J ends lost 11 bases and 2 bases, in that order; junction bases with no gene match: 24. The CDR3 nucleotides are TGTGCCGGCATCCCGGGAGGGGACAGGGGCACCTTTAAAACCTACAATGAGCAGTTCTTC. Encoded protein: CAGIPGGDRGTFKTYNEQFF.

Worth noting for this clonotype: The junction differs from germline at one of its ends, possibly a read error. The chain combines TRBV2 with TRBJ2-3; TRBD2 aligns across 8 bases. Germline values: CDR1 SNHLY, CDR2 FYNNEI. The CDR3 runs to 14 residues. CDR3 sequence: CASSDQRETDTRYF. DNA of the CDR3: TGTGCCAGCAGTGACCAGCGGGAGACAGATACGCGGTATTTT.

This clonotype has at least ten counts. The chain carries TRBV10-3 and TRBJ2-1; the D gene could be TRBD1 or TRBD2 (6 bases each). The CDR3 runs to 14 residues. CDR1 is ENHRY, CDR2 SYGVKD, per germline. Trimming removed 2 bases at V and 7 bases at J, with 12 bases between. CDR3 residues: CAISEGGTLNEQFF. CDR3 in DNA: TGTGCCATCAGTGAGGGAGGGACACTGAATGAGCAGTTCTTC.

The chain recombines TRBV24-1 with TRBJ2-2; 8 positions agree with TRBD1. This CDR3 contains 15 residues. Germline V gene sequence: CDR1 KGHDR, CDR2 SFDVKD. J was trimmed by 2 bases and V by 6 bases; bases with no gene match: 4. The CDR3 DNA sequence: TGTGCCACCAGTCGACAGGGGATAAACACCGGGGAGCTGTTTTTT. This gives the protein CATSRQGINTGELFF.

The chain combines TRBV5-1 with TRBJ2-3; TRBD2 agrees at 8 bases. CDR1 and CDR2 from the germline V gene are SGHRS and YFSETQ. The CDR3 runs 14 residues. J was trimmed by 4 bases and V by 0 bases; bases with no gene match: 1. CDR3 loop: CASSLERESDTQYF. CDR3 DNA: TGCGCCAGCAGCTTGGAGCGGGAGTCAGATACGCAGTATTTT.